The rows below give T cell receptor beta chains drawn from one sample of a study of T cell changes during pregnancy in multiple sclerosis. Only in-frame clones appear in the TCRdb table, and some are missing; sequencing was by immunoSEQ multiplex PCR. Of around 40,000 clones listed, approximately 91% were seen once; the top ten hold about 0.73%. The specimen was CD4+ T cells from peripheral blood mononuclear cells, collected before pregnancy. These receptors originate from a female donor with multiple sclerosis, enrolled in a pregnancy study. Both conserved end residues are part of each CDR3. D genes are given only for firm matches. Only some rows state a clone size, as once, few, many or a class for expanded clones.

V gene	J gene	clone size	D gene	CDR3 DNA	CDR3 protein
TRBV7-6	TRBJ2-5	-	-	TGTGCCAGCACCCAAACAGGAATCCGAGAGACCCAGTACTTC	CASTQTGIRETQYF
TRBV12-5	TRBJ1-2	-	-	TGTGCTAGTGGTTTGGTACAGGCTGGGGGGGGGTATGGCTACACCTTC	CASGLVQAGGGYGYTF
TRBV18	TRBJ2-3	-	TRBD2	TGTGCCAGCTCACCGGGGGGGAGTTTTGGAGCGGACTATACGCAGTATTTT	CASSPGGSFGADYTQYF
TRBV19	TRBJ1-2	-	TRBD1	TGTGCCAGTAGTATAGTAGAGGGGGCGTGGAATGGCTACACCTTC	CASSIVEGAWNGYTF
TRBV6-5	TRBJ1-2	-	-	TGTGCCAGCAGTTCCTCCTTATCTTATGGCTACACCTTC	CASSSSLSYGYTF
TRBV2	TRBJ2-1	-	-	TGTGCCAGCACTGTTGGGGCTGGTGCGGTCTACAATGAGCAGTTCTTC	CASTVGAGAVYNEQFF
TRBV6-5	TRBJ1-5	-	TRBD1	TGTGCCAGCAGTTACTCAGGGACAGGGGGCGGACAGCCCCAGCATTTT	CASSYSGTGGGQPQHF
TRBV7-3	TRBJ1-6	-	TRBD1	TGTGCCAGCAGCTTAAGTGGGGGGGCAGGGGGCCCCGTGGGGCCCCTCCACTTT	CASSLSGGAGGPVGPLHF
TRBV7-2	TRBJ1-2	-	-	TGTGCCAGCAGCCTCGAGGCGGGGGGTGGCTACACCTTC	CASSLEAGGGYTF
TRBV4-2	TRBJ1-4	-	-	TGTGCCAGCAGCCAAGAACGCCAGATTAATGAAAAACTGTTTTTT	CASSQERQINEKLFF
TRBV11-2	TRBJ2-1	-	-	TGTGCCAGCAGCTTAGATAAGGGGTACGGTGAGCAGTTCTTC	CASSLDKGYGEQFF
TRBV5-1	TRBJ2-2	-	TRBD2	TGCGCCAGCAGCTTGGGGATTAGCGGGGGAAACACCGGGGAGCTGTTTTTT	CASSLGISGGNTGELFF
TRBV5-1	TRBJ2-2	-	-	TGCGCCAGCAGCTACGCGGGTCCGAGTACCGGGGAGCTGTTTTTT	CASSYAGPSTGELFF
TRBV7-8	TRBJ2-7	-	TRBD1	TGTGCCAGCAGCAAGAGACAGGGGGGCCCCTACGAGCAGTACTTC	CASSKRQGGPYEQYF
TRBV7-6	TRBJ1-1	-	TRBD1	TGTGCCAGCAGCTCGGACAGGGCGAATCCTGAAGCTTTCTTT	CASSSDRANPEAFF
TRBV27	TRBJ2-6	-	TRBD2	TGTGCCAGCAGTCAAGAAGCGGGGGCGAGCTCTGGGGCCAACGTCCTGACTTTC	CASSQEAGASSGANVLTF
TRBV2	TRBJ1-6	-	-	TGTGCCAGCTGGACAGATTATAATTCACCCCTCCACTTT	CASWTDYNSPLHF
TRBV6-5	TRBJ1-1	few	-	TGTGCCAGCAGCCCCACTGGTATAGCTTTCTTT	CASSPTGIAFF
TRBV5-1	TRBJ2-2	-	-	TGCGCCAGCAGCTTGGGTTTGGGACAGCGCGTTCAGCAGGACTACAACACCGGGGAGCTGTTTTTT	CASSLGLGQRVQQDYNTGELFF
TRBV4-3	TRBJ1-1	-	-	TGCGCCAGCAGCCAAGATCGTGTTGAAGCTTTCTTT	CASSQDRVEAFF
TRBV15	TRBJ1-1	-	TRBD1	TGTGCCACCAGCAGAGCTCCGACAGGGGGGTTTCGAGCTTTCTTT	CATSRAPTGGFRAFF
TRBV6-4	TRBJ1-1	-	-	TGTGCCAGCAGTGACTCGGCCAGGGGCACTGAAGCTTTCTTT	CASSDSARGTEAFF
TRBV10-3	TRBJ2-2	-	-	TGTGCCATCAACCCCGGTAGCGCGAACACCGGGGAGCTGTTTTTT	CAINPGSANTGELFF
TRBV27	TRBJ1-1	-	TRBD1	TGTGCCAGCAGTCGGGACAGGGGGCTTACTGAAGCTTTCTTT	CASSRDRGLTEAFF
TRBV7-2	TRBJ2-1	-	TRBD2	TGTGCCAGCATCCCCGGGGGGGCCGGAGATGAGCAGTTCTTC	CASIPGGAGDEQFF
TRBV6-6	TRBJ2-2	-	TRBD2	TGTGCCAGCAGTCGCGGGGGGGCGAGCACCGGGGAGCTGTTTTTT	CASSRGGASTGELFF
TRBV5-1	TRBJ1-1	-	TRBD1	TGCGCCAGCAACGCGGGGACAGGGAGCCTGAACACTGAAGCTTTCTTT	CASNAGTGSLNTEAFF
TRBV19	TRBJ1-2	-	-	TGTGCCAGTATGGAGGAGGACCTCTATGGCTACACCTTC	CASMEEDLYGYTF
TRBV5-6	TRBJ1-2	-	-	TGTGCCAGCAGCCAAGTCGCAGGGATCTATGGCTACACCTTC	CASSQVAGIYGYTF
TRBV11-2	TRBJ2-3	few	TRBD2	TGTGCCAGCAGCCCAATAGCGGGGCCGAGGGTGTCAACGCAGTATTTT	CASSPIAGPRVSTQYF
TRBV19	TRBJ2-6	-	-	TGTGCCAGTACTAGGGGCCTCTCTGGGGCCAACGTCCTGACTTTC	CASTRGLSGANVLTF
TRBV5-8	TRBJ2-7	-	-	TGTGCCAGCAGCCCCGTGGAGCGATTCCCCTACGAGCAGTACTTC	CASSPVERFPYEQYF
TRBV11-3	TRBJ2-2	-	-	TGTGCCAGCAGCATTAGCGGAACCGGGGAGCTGTTTTTT	CASSISGTGELFF
TRBV9	TRBJ1-2	-	TRBD1	TGTGCCAGCAGCGTAGCTGCACAGGGGGCGCCTTATGGCTACACCTTC	CASSVAAQGAPYGYTF
TRBV21-1	TRBJ2-7	-	-	TGTGCCAGCAGCAAAGAAAGCGGGCGGGACGAGCAGTACTTC	CASSKESGRDEQYF
TRBV6-5	TRBJ1-2	-	TRBD1	TGTGCCAGCAGCTTGGACAGGTTAGGCTACACCTTC	CASSLDRLGYTF
TRBV11-2	TRBJ1-1	once	-	TGTGCCAGCAGGCCCTCCCGGGGTTTAGGTTCGTGGAACACTGAAGCTTTCTTT	CASRPSRGLGSWNTEAFF
TRBV7-3	TRBJ2-2	-	TRBD2	TGTGCCAGCAGCCGACTAGCGGGGAAAACCGGGGAGCTGTTTTTT	CASSRLAGKTGELFF
TRBV6-6	TRBJ2-5	-	TRBD1	TGTGCCAGCAGCCAACTACAGGGGGCTGGGGAGACCCAGTACTTC	CASSQLQGAGETQYF
TRBV25-1	TRBJ1-1	-	TRBD1	TGTGCCAGCAGTCCCCGGGACAGCATAGAAGCTTTCTTT	CASSPRDSIEAFF
TRBV9	TRBJ1-2	-	-	TGTGCCAGCAGAAAAGGAGCGGGACATCCTGCTGGCTACACCTTC	CASRKGAGHPAGYTF
TRBV5-4	TRBJ2-7	-	-	TGTGCCAGCAGCTTACCAGGGCCATTCTACGAGCAGTACTTC	CASSLPGPFYEQYF